These 3 T cell receptor beta chains were sequenced from one sample in a study of shared clonotypes between healthy human individuals. Cells designated naive CD8 were CD45RO-negative and were positively selected for CCR7, with terminally differentiated effector memory CD45RA+ cells excluded. Measured with immunoSEQ multiplex PCR; TCRdb has only the in-frame clones, and not every one. The sample has more than 2 million clones, about 95% seen once; the top ten hold about 1.1%. Sequencing input: naive CD8+ T cells sorted from blood. The receptor source for this set is a man between 18 and 29 years old in good health.

V gene TRBV7-6 combines with J gene TRBJ1-5, with D possibly being TRBD1 (5 bases). The CDR3 runs to 12 residues. Germline values: CDR1 SGHVS, CDR2 FNYEAQ. The ends were cut back, 4 bases at V and 7 bases at J, with 8 bases in the middle. CDR3: CASSSGVQPQHF. CDR3 DNA: TGTGCCAGCAGCTCGGGGGTGCAGCCCCAGCATTTT.

This clone appeared a single time. This chain links TRBV6-1 with TRBJ1-4, with TRBD1 as a possible D gene (5 bases). Looked up from germline, CDR1 is MNHNS and CDR2 is SASEGT. This CDR3 comprises 13 residues. Trimming stripped 5 bases from V and 5 bases from J, with 9 bases between. The CDR3 reads CASSYDSNEKLFF. The CDR3 DNA reads TGTGCCAGCAGTTATGACAGCAATGAAAAACTGTTTTTT.

This clone has only one observation. The chain links TRBV4-1 to TRBJ2-7; 7 bases match TRBD1. V was pared by 3 bases and J by 4 bases, with 12 bases of the junction left unmatched. The CDR3 has 16 residues. CDR1 and CDR2 from the germline V gene are MGHRA and YSYEKL. The CDR3 region is CASSHTPGQLTYEQYF. The CDR3 nucleotides are TGCGCCAGCAGCCATACTCCGGGACAGCTTACTTACGAGCAGTACTTC.